The rows below give T cell receptor beta chains drawn from one sample of a study of PD-1 blockade in classical Hodgkin lymphoma. Measured with immunoSEQ multiplex PCR; TCRdb has only the in-frame clones, and not every one. The table records 15,000 to 20,000 clones, around 78% of them present only once. The material was CD4+ T cells from blood, obtained before the fourth cycle of nivolumab. All receptors derive from a human donor with classical Hodgkin lymphoma. CDR3s include the opening cysteine and the closing phenylalanine or tryptophan. The D gene is left open where the match is weak. Only part of the rows carry a size: once, few, many, or a class if the clone is expanded.

d_gene	j_gene	abundance	v_gene	CDR3nt	CDR3aa
TRBD2	TRBJ2-1	NA	TRBV2	TGTGCCAGCAGTGGGACTAGCGGGAGGGCCTATGAGCAGTTCTTC	CASSGTSGRAYEQFF
TRBD1	TRBJ1-2	NA	TRBV30	TGTGCCTGGAGTCGACAGGGCGGGTTTGGCTACACCTTC	CAWSRQGGFGYTF
TRBD2	TRBJ2-7	NA	TRBV28	TGTGCCAGCAGTTTAGCGGGAGGGATGGGGTACGAGCAGTACTTC	CASSLAGGMGYEQYF
TRBD2	TRBJ2-1	NA	TRBV5-6	TGTGCCAGCAGCTTGGGGGAGATCCGACTAGCGGGCCACAATGAGCAGTTCTTC	CASSLGEIRLAGHNEQFF
NA	TRBJ1-4	NA	TRBV5-8	TGTGCCAGCAGCTTGACGGGGGTACCTGAAAAACTGTTTTTT	CASSLTGVPEKLFF
TRBD1	TRBJ1-1	NA	TRBV10-3	TGTGCCATCAGTGAGTATCAGGGGGACACTGAAGCTTTCTTT	CAISEYQGDTEAFF
TRBD2	TRBJ2-3	few	TRBV30	TGTGCCTGGAGAGCAAGCGGGAGAGGCACAGATACGCAGTATTTT	CAWRASGRGTDTQYF
NA	TRBJ2-1	NA	TRBV18	TGTGCCAGCTCACCCACCTTTTCGACAGGTTTTTACAATGAGCAGTTCTTC	CASSPTFSTGFYNEQFF
NA	TRBJ2-2	NA	TRBV5-1	TGCGCCAGCAGCTCAACCCGGGGGGCGGGCACCGGGGAGCTGTTTTTT	CASSSTRGAGTGELFF
TRBD1	TRBJ1-5	NA	TRBV28	TGTGCCAGCAGTCTCGGGACAGGCAATCAGCCCCAGCATTTT	CASSLGTGNQPQHF
NA	TRBJ1-1	NA	TRBV7-9	TGTGCCAGCAGCCCCGACGGCGGGACTGAAGCTTTCTTT	CASSPDGGTEAFF
TRBD1	TRBJ2-7	NA	TRBV18	TGTGCCAGCTCGAGGGACAGGTCCTACGAGCAGTACTTC	CASSRDRSYEQYF
TRBD2	TRBJ2-1	NA	TRBV15	TGTGCCACCAGCATTAGCGGGATCTACAATGAGCAGTTCTTC	CATSISGIYNEQFF
TRBD1	TRBJ2-3	NA	TRBV6-5	TGTGCCAGCAGTTCAGGACAGGGCCGACCCACAGATACGCAGTATTTT	CASSSGQGRPTDTQYF
NA	TRBJ2-3	NA	TRBV4-1	TGCGCCAGCAGCCAAGAATCCGGGATCGGGATCACAGATACGCAGTATTTT	CASSQESGIGITDTQYF
NA	TRBJ1-1	few	TRBV19	TGTGCCAGTAGTAAGAGTAAGGCGAACACTGAAGCTTTCTTT	CASSKSKANTEAFF
NA	TRBJ2-6	NA	TRBV10-3	TGTGCCATCAGTGAGCTGACCACACTTAGCTCTGGGGCCAACGTCCTGACTTTC	CAISELTTLSSGANVLTF
TRBD2	TRBJ2-1	once	TRBV5-1	TGCGCCAGCAGCTTGGGACTAGCGCTCATTCTGAACAATGAGCAGTTCTTC	CASSLGLALILNNEQFF
NA	TRBJ1-2	NA	TRBV28	TGTGCCAGCATCAGTCAGGGCTCGATAAGTTATGGCTACACCTTC	CASISQGSISYGYTF
TRBD2	TRBJ2-7	once	TRBV6-1	TGTGCCAGCGGGACTAGCGGCCTCTACGAGCAGTACTTC	CASGTSGLYEQYF
NA	TRBJ2-2	NA	TRBV5-6	TGTGCCAGCAGCTTGGGAGGGGTTACCGGGGAGCTGTTTTTT	CASSLGGVTGELFF
TRBD2	TRBJ2-1	NA	TRBV25-1	TGTGCCAGCAGTGAATTAGCGGGAGATCTCAATGAGCAGTTCTTC	CASSELAGDLNEQFF
NA	TRBJ2-5	NA	TRBV27	TGTGCCAGCAGTTTAATATCGGAGACCCAGTACTTC	CASSLISETQYF
NA	TRBJ1-3	NA	TRBV5-1	TGCGCCAGCAGCCTGAACTCTGGAAACACCATATATTTT	CASSLNSGNTIYF
TRBD1	TRBJ2-4	NA	TRBV11-1	TGTGCCAGCAGCGGCAGGGACAGGGTGCTCCCGTCGGCCAAAAACATTCAGTACTTC	CASSGRDRVLPSAKNIQYF
TRBD1	TRBJ2-4	large	TRBV18	TGTGCCAGCTCAGGACAGGGCAGCCTCGAAAACATTCAGTACTTC	CASSGQGSLENIQYF
TRBD2	TRBJ2-3	NA	TRBV7-2	TGTGCCAGCAGCCAGACTAGCGGCGGGGATACGCAGTATTTT	CASSQTSGGDTQYF